The text below deals with one T cell receptor beta chain. The antigen is undetermined. This entry is derived from a study of T cell clusters in autoimmune cytopenias. Study at large: The median distinct TRB clonotype count was approximately 2,400 per sample, from a median roughly 50,000 reads.

Multiplex touch-down PCR amplified TRB using TRB-A and TRB-B pools in one tube. From the multiplex PCR reads, TCRdb lists one entry per CDR3 protein and no DNA. The table for this sample gives around 15,000 distinct CDR3 sequences. Study results and caveats: TRB repertoire shifts in secondary cytopenia and chronic lymphocytic leukemia mostly reflected lymphoma, not autoimmunity.

This CDR3 comprises 14 residues. CDR1 is SGHDT and CDR2 is YYEEEE in the germline V gene. Each sample's input was 250 to 300 ng genomic DNA, 30,000 to 45,000 genome equivalents. The rearrangement joins TRBV5-6 to TRBJ2-6; without DNA, the TCRdb call of TRBD1 cannot be checked. The source of this sequence is a human donor with an autoimmune cytopenia or autoimmune hepatitis (not recorded which). The sample consisted of peripheral blood. The CDR3: CASSMTGGANVLTF.